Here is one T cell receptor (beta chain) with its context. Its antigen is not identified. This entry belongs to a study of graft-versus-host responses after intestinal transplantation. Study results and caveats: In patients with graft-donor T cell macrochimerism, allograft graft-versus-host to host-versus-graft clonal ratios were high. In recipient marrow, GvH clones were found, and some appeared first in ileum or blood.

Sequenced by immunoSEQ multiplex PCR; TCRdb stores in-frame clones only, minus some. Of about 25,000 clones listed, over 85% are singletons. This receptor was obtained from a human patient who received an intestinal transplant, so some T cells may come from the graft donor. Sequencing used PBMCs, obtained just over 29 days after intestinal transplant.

The CDR3 DNA follows: TGTGCCAGCAGCTCGGGACAGAACTATGGCTACACCTTC. Amino acids: CASSSGQNYGYTF. The J gene is TRBJ1-2, the V gene TRBV5-6, with 7 bases aligning to TRBD1. In germline, CDR1 is SGHDT, CDR2 YYEEEE. The ends lost 3 bases at V and 2 bases at J; junction bases unmatched: 1. CDR3 size: 13 residues. Using reference TRBV5-6 and TRBJ1-2 for the parts outside the CDR3, the full variable domain is DAGVTQSPTHLIKTRGQQVTLRCSPKSGHDTVSWYQQALGQGPQFIFQYYEEEERQRGNFPDRFSGHQFPNYSSELNVNALLLGDSALYLCASSSGQNYGYTFGSGTRLTVV.